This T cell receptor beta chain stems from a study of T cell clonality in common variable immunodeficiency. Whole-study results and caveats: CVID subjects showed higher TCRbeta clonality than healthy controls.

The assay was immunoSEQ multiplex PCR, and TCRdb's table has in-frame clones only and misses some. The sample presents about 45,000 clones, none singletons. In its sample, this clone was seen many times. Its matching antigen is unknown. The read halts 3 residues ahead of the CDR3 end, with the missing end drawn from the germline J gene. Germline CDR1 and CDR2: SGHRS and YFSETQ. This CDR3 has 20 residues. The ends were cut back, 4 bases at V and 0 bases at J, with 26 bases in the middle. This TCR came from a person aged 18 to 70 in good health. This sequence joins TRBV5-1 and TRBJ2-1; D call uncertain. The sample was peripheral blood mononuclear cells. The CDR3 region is CASSPKILSSFTSSYNEQFF. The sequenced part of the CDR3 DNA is TGCGCCAGCAGCCCAAAGATTCTGTCGTCCTTTACCAGCTCCTACAATGAG.